The 21 T cell receptor beta chains below all came from one sample that was sequenced in a study of blood T cell repertoires in COVID-19. TCRdb's table, derived via immunoSEQ multiplex PCR, lists solely in-frame clones and lacks some. The table shows about 170,000 clones, with around 85% occurring only once. Sequencing was carried out using peripheral blood. These receptors all come from a woman aged 55-69 years with COVID-19, enrolled during active disease.

A few counts support this clone. The rearrangement uses TRBV15 and TRBJ1-2; D remains ambiguous. Trimming pared 0 bases from V and 8 bases from J, leaving 13 bases between. CDR3 size: 14 residues. CDR1 is LNHNV and CDR2 is YYDKDF in the germline V gene (reference sequence). Written as DNA, the CDR3 is TGTGCCACCAGCAGAGATAACGTAGACAACGGCTACACCTTC. Encoded protein: CATSRDNVDNGYTF.

This chain uses TRBV11-2 with TRBJ2-7; the match to TRBD1 covers 10 bases. Unmatched junction bases numbered 17, after V lost 5 bases and J lost 7 bases. Germline-derived CDR1 and CDR2 are SGHAT and FQNNGV. The CDR3 has 17 residues. The CDR3 sequence: CASSTTNRDRGRGEQYF. The CDR3, as DNA: TGTGCCAGCAGCACGACGAACCGGGACAGGGGACGGGGGGAGCAGTACTTC.

The chain carries TRBV30 and TRBJ1-2; maybe TRBD1 (6 bases). The CDR3 is 15 amino acids. Germline V gene data show CDR1 as GTSNPN and CDR2 as SVGIG (reference sequence). V lost 3 bases and J lost 3, with 17 bases in between. The CDR3 nucleotides are TGTGCCTGGAGGGACCGACAGGCTGGGGACTATGGCTACACCTTC. Residues: CAWRDRQAGDYGYTF.

The CDR3 reads CASSFDPDRGLLTEAFF. For the CDR3, the DNA is TGTGCCAGCAGTTTCGATCCTGACAGGGGGCTACTTACTGAAGCTTTCTTT. The rearrangement links TRBV27 to TRBJ1-1; TRBD1 matches 10 bases. The CDR3 spans 17 residues. In germline, CDR1 is MNHEY, CDR2 SMNVEV (reference sequence). The J segment lost 5 bases and the V segment lost 3 bases, leaving 12 bases of the junction unmatched.

CDR3 nucleotides: TGTGCCAGCAGTTCCCTCAAGGGAGCCCCCACCTACGAGCAGTACTTC. Residues: CASSSLKGAPTYEQYF. This sequence joins TRBV27 and TRBJ2-7, with D perhaps matching TRBD2 (5 bases). The V gene's germline CDR1 is MNHEY and CDR2 SMNVEV (reference sequence). V was clipped by 4 bases and J by 2 bases, with 18 bases between them. This CDR3 comprises 16 residues.

V usage is TRBV4-3 and J usage is TRBJ1-6, with D possibly matching TRBD1 (5 bases). The CDR3 is 15 residues long. The germline V gene encodes CDR1 LGHNA and CDR2 YSLEER. V was pared by 0 bases and J by 13 bases, with 16 bases between. The CDR3 loop reads CASSQDPAGGGPLHF. In nucleotides, the CDR3 is TGCGCCAGCAGCCAAGATCCGGCGGGTGGGGGGCCCCTCCACTTT.

The chain is built from TRBV5-1 and TRBJ1-4; D is possibly TRBD1 (5 bases). CDR1 and CDR2 (germline): SGHRS, YFSETQ. This CDR3 is 16 amino acids long. V was pared by 4 bases and J by 7 bases, with 20 bases between. DNA of the CDR3: TGCGCCAGCAGCCCCCAGGGACTCCTGGCGGGTGAAAAACTGTTTTTT. This encodes CASSPQGLLAGEKLFF.

The chain employs TRBV28 and TRBJ1-2; D possibly corresponds to TRBD1 (6 bases). The germline V gene encodes CDR1 MDHEN and CDR2 SYDVKM. The CDR3 spans 16 residues. The V end was cut by 5 bases, the J end by 4 bases, with 20 bases between. The CDR3 loop is CASSLDTRGLGYGYTF. The CDR3 DNA reads as TGTGCCAGCAGTCTTGATACCAGGGGTTTGGGCTATGGCTACACCTTC.

This clone has only a few counts. The chain combines TRBV4-3 with TRBJ1-6; 7 bases align to TRBD1. Losses at the gene ends were 0 bases for V and 5 bases for J; bases not matched to a gene: 4. Germline CDR1 reads LGHNA; CDR2 reads YSLEER. There are 16 residues in the CDR3. The chain's CDR3 is CASSQDPGTDNSPLHF. The DNA of the CDR3 is TGCGCCAGCAGCCAAGATCCCGGGACAGATAATTCACCCCTCCACTTT.

This clone was seen only once. J is TRBJ2-7 and V is TRBV24-1; 9 bases match TRBD2. The V gene's germline CDR1 is KGHDR and CDR2 SFDVKD. The junction had 6 bases not matched to a gene; V was cut back by 3 bases and J by 4 bases. This CDR3 has 15 residues. The CDR3 region is CATSDQSGRRYEQYF. The CDR3 DNA is TGTGCCACCAGTGATCAGAGCGGGAGGAGGTACGAGCAGTACTTC.

The chain links TRBV4-3 to TRBJ1-6; D unclear. Per the germline V gene, CDR1 is LGHNA and CDR2 is YSLEER. Trimming shortened V by 1 base and J by 0 bases, and 4 bases separated the two germline ends. This CDR3 comprises 15 residues. The chain's CDR3 is CASSQGSSYNSPLHF. The CDR3 nucleotides read TGCGCCAGCAGCCAAGGGAGCTCCTATAATTCACCCCTCCACTTT.

This clone was observed a few times. The V gene is TRBV4-3, the J gene TRBJ1-1; maybe TRBD1 (6 bases). In germline, CDR1 is LGHNA, CDR2 YSLEER. V was pared by 3 bases and J by 1 base, with 9 bases between. The CDR3 runs 14 residues. This chain's CDR3 is CASSQGHSNTEAFF. CDR3 sequence (DNA): TGCGCCAGCAGCCAGGGACACTCGAACACTGAAGCTTTCTTT.

The chain has TRBV7-2 and TRBJ1-5, with 9 bases aligning to TRBD1. The V segment lost 5 bases and the J segment 7 bases; nucleotides outside the gene matches: 12. The germline V gene encodes CDR1 SGHTA and CDR2 FQGNSA. The CDR3 extends over 16 amino acids. The CDR3 nucleotides are TGTGCCAGCAGCCCTGGGACAGGGCGATCAGGACAGCCCCAGCATTTT. Its translation is CASSPGTGRSGQPQHF.

V usage is TRBV10-1 and J usage is TRBJ1-4; a possible D gene is TRBD1 (6 bases). Trimming cost V 7 bases and J 5 bases, with 8 bases left between them. The CDR3 spans 12 residues. Germline V lookup: CDR1 WNHNN, CDR2 SYGVQD (reference sequence). CDR3 nucleotide sequence: TGCGCCAGCACGGACAGAAATGAAAAACTGTTTTTT. Its translation is CASTDRNEKLFF.

The chain uses TRBV10-3 and TRBJ2-2; 15 positions agree with TRBD2. Germline V gene lookup returns CDR1 ENHRY and CDR2 SYGVKD. V shed 8 bases, J shed 5 bases, and the junction held 6 bases outside the gene matches. CDR3 length equals 16 residues. CDR3 residues: CAIGTGLAGGTGELFF. The CDR3 DNA reads TGTGCCATCGGAACGGGACTAGCGGGAGGTACCGGGGAGCTGTTTTTT.

The rearrangement uses TRBV14 and TRBJ1-5; 9 nucleotides align to TRBD1. V lost 4 bases to trimming and J lost 7 bases; unmatched junction nucleotides: 5. From germline, CDR1 is SGHDN and CDR2 FVKESK. CDR3 size: 14 residues. The DNA of the CDR3 is TGTGCCAGCAGCCTTACAGGGGGCGGACAGCCCCAGCATTTT. Its protein is CASSLTGGGQPQHF.

The rearrangement uses TRBV19 and TRBJ1-2; D gene unclear. Germline V gene sequence: CDR1 LNHDA, CDR2 SQIVND (reference sequence). V lost 0 bases to trimming and J lost 9 bases, with 11 bases between them. The length of the CDR3 is 13 residues. In DNA, the CDR3 is TGTGCCAGTAGTATAGACTTCAGTGGGCGCTACACCTTC. Its protein is CASSIDFSGRYTF.

This clone was observed a few times. The chain combines TRBV5-1 with TRBJ2-7, with a tentative D call TRBD2 (5 bases). Germline-derived CDR1 and CDR2 are SGHRS and YFSETQ. The V and J ends lost 7 bases and 2 bases respectively, with 10 bases between them. The CDR3 covers 12 residues. This chain's CDR3 is CASLGEAYEQYF. The CDR3 DNA follows: TGCGCCAGCCTGGGAGAGGCCTACGAGCAGTACTTC.

The chain combines TRBV15 with TRBJ2-7, with 12 bases lining up with TRBD2. CDR1 is LNHNV, CDR2 YYDKDF, per germline (reference sequence). The CDR3 spans 20 residues. J lost 3 bases, V lost 1 base, and 16 bases had no gene match. The CDR3 here is CATSRVGNTGLAGYDYEQYF. CDR3 DNA: TGTGCCACCAGCAGAGTAGGGAACACCGGACTAGCGGGATACGACTACGAGCAGTACTTC.

CDR3 bases: TGCGCCAGCAGCCTCGGGACAGGACCGGGACCAACCTACAATGAGCAGTTCTTC. This encodes CASSLGTGPGPTYNEQFF. The rearrangement joins TRBV5-1 to TRBJ2-1, with 8 positions matching TRBD1. The CDR3 length is 18 residues. Germline CDR1 is SGHRS and CDR2 is YFSETQ. V shed 4 bases and J 2 bases; nucleotides not matched to a gene: 14.

This clone was seen once. The rearrangement joins TRBV21-1 to TRBJ1-5; TRBD1 reflects the table's D call only, with no check against the DNA. TRBV21-1 is tagged as a pseudogene. This CDR3 has 15 residues. CDR3 amino acids: CASSKQGSYHQPQHF. The CDR3 coding sequence is TGTGCCAGCAGCAAACAGGGGAGTTACCATCAGCCCCAGCATTTT.